Presented here are 2 T cell receptor beta chains from one specimen sequenced in a study of chemoradiotherapy in HPV16-positive cancers (dated by TCRdb to between 2021 and 2023). The library was prepared using the immunoSEQ multiplex PCR assay. TCRdb's version of the immuneACCESS table is confined to in-frame rearrangements and falls short of the full clone set. An unresolved V gene accounts for under half of the shortfall where checked; the remainder is of unknown origin. The sample table lists 30,000 to 40,000 clones, roughly 77% of them with a count of one. The ten largest clones take up about 5.5% of the sample. The specimen was blood, collected from a patient who underwent chemoradiotherapy. The receptor set was obtained from a human donor with HPV-associated anogenital cancer.

The chain recombines TRBV7-9 with TRBJ1-3; no clear D gene. The CDR3 has 14 amino acids. Germline V CDR1 and CDR2: SEHNR, FQNEAQ (reference sequence). V lost 3 bases and J 2 bases, leaving 8 bases between the germline ends. CDR3 nucleotide sequence: TGTGCCAGCAGCTTGGCGAGACCTGGAAACACCATATATTTT. Protein product: CASSLARPGNTIYF.

The V call is TRBV30, the J call TRBJ1-4; the D is unclear. The V and J ends lost 2 bases and 7 bases respectively, with 14 bases between them. Germline CDR1 is GTSNPN and CDR2 is SVGIG (reference sequence). The CDR3 is 14 residues long. In nucleotides, the CDR3 is TGTGCCTGGAGTCCGTTTAGCGCGGGTGAAAAACTGTTTTTT. It codes for CAWSPFSAGEKLFF. The variable domain in full, completed from reference TRBV30 and TRBJ1-4, reads SQTIHQWPATLVQPVGSPLSLECTVEGTSNPNLYWYRQAAGRGLQLLFYSVGIGQISSEVPQNLSASRPQDRQFILSSKKLLLSDSGFYLCAWSPFSAGEKLFFGSGTQLSVL.